The next 29 T cell receptor beta chains were all read from a single sample in a study of control samples from healthy donors and cancer patients. Sequencing used immunoSEQ multiplex PCR; TCRdb keeps in-frame clones, though not all of them. The table has 150,000 to 200,000 clones, about 91% seen once. The sample taken for sequencing was blood. Source of these receptors: a woman in her forties in good health.

The gene calls are TRBV18 and TRBJ1-4; possibly TRBD1 for D (6 bases). The CDR3 spans 15 residues. Germline lookup yields CDR1 KGHSH and CDR2 LQKENI. Trimming removed 2 bases at V and 5 bases at J, with 12 bases between. The CDR3 DNA reads as TGTGCCAGCTCACCAAGGACAGATTTCAATGAAAAACTGTTTTTT. Translating gives CASSPRTDFNEKLFF.

This rearrangement joins TRBV3-1 (or the pseudogene TRBV3-2) to TRBJ2-7; possibly TRBD2 for D (6 bases). CDR1 and CDR2 from the germline V gene are LGHDT and YNNKEL (reference sequence). V lost 1 base, J lost 3 bases, and 13 bases lay in between. The CDR3 has 15 amino acids. CDR3 in amino acids: CASSQGVGLSYEQYF. The CDR3 DNA reads TGTGCCAGCAGCCAAGGGGTCGGACTAAGCTACGAGCAGTACTTC.

The CDR3 nucleotides are TGTGCCAGCAGCTTAGGAAAGGGACAGGGAGTTTGGGCACCCCTCCACTTT. The encoded protein is CASSLGKGQGVWAPLHF. V and J are TRBV11-2 and TRBJ1-6; 9 bases fit TRBD1. The length of the CDR3 is 17 residues. Trimming at V came to 1 base and at J to 11 bases, leaving 12 bases not matched to a gene. In germline, CDR1 is SGHAT, CDR2 FQNNGV.

Comments on this clone: The same CDR3 is also encoded by other DNA sequences in this sample. This rearrangement joins TRBV5-1 to TRBJ1-1; no clear D. CDR3 length: 13 residues. Germline assignment: CDR1 SGHRS and CDR2 YFSETQ. Trimming cost V 4 bases and J 1 base, with 8 bases left between them. Here the CDR3 DNA reads TGCGCCAGCAGCCTAGGCCCGAACACTGAAGCTTTCTTT. Its translation: CASSLGPNTEAFF.

V and J are TRBV5-1 and TRBJ2-1, with 7 bases aligning to TRBD2. Trimming took 4 bases from V and 7 from J; bases not matched to a gene: 11. Germline assignment: CDR1 SGHRS and CDR2 YFSETQ. This CDR3 has 15 amino acids. The CDR3 bases are TGCGCCAGCAGCCCCGGGACTATACATGGGAATGAGCAGTTCTTC. This translates into CASSPGTIHGNEQFF.

V gene TRBV6-1 combines with J gene TRBJ1-5; the match to TRBD1 covers 7 bases. The CDR3 is 14 residues long. Looked up from germline, CDR1 is MNHNS and CDR2 is SASEGT. The V segment lost 1 base and the J segment 5 bases; nucleotides outside the gene matches: 2. The chain's CDR3 is CASSEGQGDQPQHF. The DNA for the CDR3 is TGTGCCAGCAGTGAAGGACAGGGTGATCAGCCCCAGCATTTT.

A word on this clone: This specimen includes other DNA sequences encoding the same CDR3. This chain joins TRBV9 and TRBJ1-6, with D tentatively TRBD1 (5 bases). Trimming cost V 0 bases and J 7 bases, with 11 bases left between them. Looked up from germline, CDR1 is SGDLS and CDR2 is YYNGEE. The CDR3 totals 15 residues. In DNA form, the CDR3 reads TGTGCCAGCAGCGTAGGCCAGGGAGCAAATTCACCCCTCCACTTT. It codes for CASSVGQGANSPLHF.

About this clone: Mismatch with germline at one junction end may stem from a read error. The chain employs TRBV18 and TRBJ1-2, with TRBD1 matching 8 bases. The CDR3 contains 15 residues. Per germline, CDR1 KGHSH and CDR2 LQKENI. CDR3 region: CASSPPGQDNYGYTF. CDR3 sequence (DNA): TGTGCCAGCTCCCCACCGGGACAGGATAACTATGGCTACACCTTC.

The chain combines TRBV25-1 with TRBJ1-2; 8 bases map to TRBD1. The V gene's germline CDR1 is MGHDK and CDR2 SYGVNS. V gave up 10 bases and J gave up 0 bases; unmatched junction bases: 10. The CDR3 spans 15 residues. CDR3 bases: TGTGCCACCCCCCCCGGACAGGGAACTAACTATGGCTACACCTTC. The encoded protein is CATPPGQGTNYGYTF.

The chain carries TRBV9 and TRBJ2-7, with 7 bases lining up with TRBD2. V shed 4 bases and J 1 base; nucleotides not matched to a gene: 8. The CDR3 length is 15 residues. From germline, CDR1 is SGDLS and CDR2 YYNGEE. CDR3 DNA sequence: TGTGCCAGCAGCCCCCACCGACTAGCTTCCTACGAGCAGTACTTC. Protein product: CASSPHRLASYEQYF.

This chain connects TRBV10-1 to TRBJ1-1; perhaps TRBD1 as D (5 bases). The germline V gene encodes CDR1 WNHNN and CDR2 SYGVQD (reference sequence). The CDR3 is made up of 15 amino acids. The V and J ends lost 2 bases and 0 bases respectively, with 10 bases between them. CDR3 DNA sequence: TGCGCCAGCAGTGAGGGGGCCGGAATGAACACTGAAGCTTTCTTT. Translated, it gives CASSEGAGMNTEAFF.

In its sample, this clone was seen once. V and J are TRBV2 and TRBJ1-1; tentative D call: TRBD1 (6 bases). V was trimmed by 6 bases and J by 3 bases, leaving 11 bases between them. The CDR3 is 13 amino acids. Germline values: CDR1 SNHLY, CDR2 FYNNEI. The DNA of the CDR3 is TGTGCCAGCAGCCTGGGGGCGTACACTGAAGCTTTCTTT. The encoded protein is CASSLGAYTEAFF.

The rearrangement joins TRBV18 to TRBJ1-1; D call uncertain. The CDR3 is 15 residues long. V lost 0 bases, J lost 1 base, and 9 bases lay in between. Germline V gene data show CDR1 as KGHSH and CDR2 as LQKENI. The chain's CDR3 is CASSPPRVPNTEAFF. In nucleotides, the CDR3 is TGTGCCAGCTCACCACCGCGGGTTCCGAACACTGAAGCTTTCTTT.

The chain has TRBV28 and TRBJ2-1, with D hard to call. The CDR3 is 14 residues long. Trimming took 2 bases from V and 4 from J, leaving 9 bases between them. The germline CDR1 and CDR2 sequences are MDHEN and SYDVKM. The CDR3 is CASSLGSLYNEQFF. CDR3 nucleotide sequence: TGTGCCAGCAGTTTAGGCAGCCTGTACAATGAGCAGTTCTTC.

J is TRBJ1-1 and V is TRBV4-1, with D perhaps matching TRBD1 (5 bases). There are 16 residues in the CDR3. Germline loops: CDR1 MGHRA, CDR2 YSYEKL. Trimming shortened V by 3 bases and J by 3 bases, and 17 bases separated the two germline ends. CDR3 sequence (DNA): TGCGCCAGCAGCCATATCCGGGATTGGGGGGACACTGAAGCTTTCTTT. This encodes CASSHIRDWGDTEAFF.

V gene TRBV7-8 combines with J gene TRBJ1-3; perhaps TRBD1 as D (5 bases). Trimming removed 5 bases at V and 4 bases at J, with 15 bases between. CDR3 length: 15 amino acids. Germline V CDR1 and CDR2: SGHVS, FQNEAQ. CDR3 in DNA: TGTGCCAGCAGCCAAGGACCGGGGCGGGGAAACACCATATATTTT. Translating it yields CASSQGPGRGNTIYF.

The V and J genes are TRBV7-6 and TRBJ1-5; 8 positions match TRBD1. This CDR3 is built from 17 residues. V dropped 1 base and J dropped 6; count of bases not matched to a gene: 11. Germline CDR1 reads SGHVS; CDR2 reads FNYEAQ. DNA for the CDR3: TGTGCCAGCAGCTTAGAGCAGGGGGCTTTAAAAAGTCAGCCCCAGCATTTT. This codes for CASSLEQGALKSQPQHF. The full variable domain, its missing parts supplied by reference TRBV7-6 and TRBJ1-5, is GAGVSQSPRYKVTKRGQDVALRCDPISGHVSLYWYRQALGQGPEFLTYFNYEAQQDKSGLPNDRFSAERPEGSISTLTIQRTEQRDSAMYRCASSLEQGALKSQPQHFGDGTRLSIL.

The V call is TRBV14, the J call TRBJ2-7; D unclear. The CDR3 runs to 12 residues. V was trimmed by 4 bases and J by 3 bases, leaving 7 bases between them. The germline CDR1 and CDR2 sequences are SGHDN and FVKESK. The CDR3 nucleotides are TGTGCCAGCAGCCCGTCCTACTACGAGCAGTACTTC. Translated: CASSPSYYEQYF.

This chain connects TRBV11-2 to TRBJ1-3; D not resolved. Trimming took off 0 bases at V and 4 bases at J, with 10 bases between the two ends. In germline, CDR1 is SGHAT, CDR2 FQNNGV. This CDR3 is built from 15 residues. CDR3 region: CASSLEPSVGNTIYF. In DNA, the CDR3 is TGTGCCAGCAGCTTAGAACCCTCCGTCGGAAACACCATATATTTT.

This sequence joins TRBV7-9 and TRBJ2-1, with 9 bases matching TRBD1. The CDR3 covers 13 residues. CDR1 and CDR2 from the germline V gene are SEHNR and FQNEAQ (reference sequence). Unmatched junction bases numbered 3, after V lost 5 bases and J lost 7 bases. The CDR3 DNA sequence: TGTGCCAGCAGCCGGGACAGGGCAAATGAGCAGTTCTTC. Amino acids: CASSRDRANEQFF.

About this clone: This same CDR3 is encoded by further DNA sequences in the sample. This chain links TRBV5-1 with TRBJ2-3, with a weak D call TRBD2 (6 bases). CDR1 is SGHRS, CDR2 YFSETQ, per germline. The CDR3 sequence is 13 residues long. V lost 5 bases and J lost 0, with 7 bases in between. DNA of the CDR3: TGCGCCAGCAGGGAGGGGAGCACAGATACGCAGTATTTT. Translating gives CASREGSTDTQYF. The entire variable domain, with the rest obtained from reference TRBV5-1 and TRBJ2-3, is as follows: KAGVTQTPRYLIKTRGQQVTLSCSPISGHRSVSWYQQTPGQGLQFLFEYFSETQRNKGNFPGRFSGRQFSNSRSEMNVSTLELGDSALYLCASREGSTDTQYFGPGTRLTVL.

The genes are TRBV12-5 and TRBJ2-5, with TRBD1 matching over 8 bases. The CDR3 runs 17 residues. Germline V gene sequence: CDR1 LGHNT, CDR2 FRNRAP. The V gene end was trimmed by 2 bases and the J gene end by 4 bases; junction bases not matched to a gene: 12. The CDR3 DNA sequence: TGTGCTAGTGGTTTGAGTCCAGCAGGGGGCGTAGGAGAGACCCAGTACTTC. Translation: CASGLSPAGGVGETQYF.

The chain uses TRBV19 and TRBJ1-6; D call uncertain. The CDR3 extends over 15 amino acids. The ends were cut back, 1 base at V and 0 bases at J, with 4 bases in the middle. Germline V gene lookup returns CDR1 LNHDA and CDR2 SQIVND (reference sequence). CDR3 coding DNA: TGTGCCAGTAGTATAGCGAGCTCCTATAATTCACCCCTCCACTTT. Its protein product is CASSIASSYNSPLHF.

This sequence joins TRBV9 and TRBJ1-2, with 8 nucleotides matching TRBD1. The ends lost 4 bases at V and 4 bases at J; junction bases unmatched: 15. The CDR3 consists of 17 residues. Germline-derived CDR1 and CDR2 are SGDLS and YYNGEE. CDR3 in amino acids: CASSIPRQGLKGYGYTF. The CDR3 DNA reads as TGTGCCAGCAGCATACCGCGACAGGGGCTGAAGGGCTATGGCTACACCTTC.

The chain employs TRBV5-1 and TRBJ2-7; TRBD1 matches at 10 bases. Unmatched junction bases numbered 6, after V lost 0 bases and J lost 3 bases. The germline gives CDR1 SGHRS, CDR2 YFSETQ. The CDR3 contains 16 residues. The CDR3 region has the DNA TGCGCCAGCAGCTTGGAGGGACAGGGGTTTTACTACGAGCAGTACTTC. Protein: CASSLEGQGFYYEQYF.

The chain recombines TRBV7-9 with TRBJ2-2, with no clear D. Germline V gives CDR1 SEHNR, CDR2 FQNEAQ (reference sequence). CDR3 size: 12 residues. V was pared by 7 bases and J by 4 bases, with 7 bases between. The CDR3 loop is CASNTLTGELFF. CDR3 DNA sequence: TGTGCCAGCAACACCCTCACCGGGGAGCTGTTTTTT.

As concerns this clone: Other DNA sequences in this sample translate to the same CDR3. J is TRBJ1-3 and V is TRBV29-1, with TRBD1 as a possible D gene (5 bases). CDR3 length: 12 amino acids. V was trimmed by 4 bases and J by 2 bases, leaving 6 bases between them. From germline, CDR1 is SQVTM and CDR2 ANQGSEA. The CDR3: CSVARAGNTIYF. The CDR3 DNA follows: TGCAGCGTTGCCAGGGCTGGAAACACCATATATTTT.

The rearrangement links TRBV27 to TRBJ1-1, with D unclear. Germline V CDR1 and CDR2: MNHEY, SMNVEV (reference sequence). CDR3 size: 14 residues. The V and J ends lost 0 bases and 8 bases respectively, with 13 bases between them. The CDR3 DNA reads as TGTGCCAGCAGTTTATCTGGGCCCGTGGTCGAAGCTTTCTTT. This codes for CASSLSGPVVEAFF.

The chain recombines TRBV7-9 with TRBJ2-3; D is ambiguous. V lost 5 bases to trimming and J lost 9 bases, with 12 bases between them. This CDR3 is built from 12 residues. CDR1 and CDR2 from the germline V gene are SEHNR and FQNEAQ (reference sequence). The CDR3 sequence is CASSPSSRTQYF. The CDR3 DNA sequence: TGTGCCAGCAGCCCGTCATCACGCACGCAGTATTTT.